Given below is one T cell receptor beta chain in context. The data were taken from a study of T cell changes during pregnancy in multiple sclerosis. Assay: immunoSEQ multiplex PCR; the TCRdb copy retains only in-frame clones and omits some. The sample holds around 57,000 clones, roughly nine tenths seen once. Germline V CDR1 and CDR2: MNHEY, SVGAGI. Trimming pared 8 bases from V and 0 bases from J, leaving 11 bases between. The CDR3 is 14 residues long. This receptor was taken from a female donor with multiple sclerosis, enrolled in a pregnancy study. This sample comprised peripheral blood, obtained in the first trimester of pregnancy. J is TRBJ1-3 and V is TRBV6-5, with a possible D match to TRBD1 (6 bases). The CDR3 DNA reads as TGTGCCAGCTACCTAGGGGGCTCTGGAAACACCATATATTTT. The encoded protein is CASYLGGSGNTIYF.